This T cell receptor beta chain was sequenced in a study of untreated major depressive disorder. Every participant had European ancestry. Excluded: major illness, comorbidity, regular medication, drug use, over 100 g alcohol weekly. Magnetic negative selection enriched CD4+ T cells from thawed PBMCs. Findings and caveats of the study: The sequencing tests were limited to three preselected Vbeta families.

A remark on this clone: The antigen remains unidentified.

The method was immunoSEQ multiplex PCR; TCRdb's version includes in-frame clones alone and lacks a portion of them. The sample includes about 25,000 clones, about 90% seen only once; the top ten take 0.7% to 0.85%. The TCR sequence derives from a woman in her twenties or thirties with major depressive disorder. Sequenced sample: CD4+ T cells from PBMCs.

The CDR3 nucleotides are TGTGCCAGCAGCGTAGGTCCAGGGACAGGCTATGGCTACACCTTC. Translation: CASSVGPGTGYGYTF. The rearrangement links TRBV9 to TRBJ1-2; TRBD1 aligns across 8 bases. The CDR3 is made up of 15 amino acids. V was clipped by 0 bases and J by 4 bases; unmatched bases: 5. Per the germline V gene, CDR1 is SGDLS and CDR2 is YYNGEE.